These T cell receptor beta chains were read from a single sample in a study of Graves' ophthalmopathy and Graves' hyperthyroidism. TCRdb ran MiXCR on the multiplex PCR reads and lists one entry per CDR3 protein. Of about 740,000 distinct CDR3 sequences in the sample, 40% were seen once. What was sequenced was peripheral blood. These receptors all stem from an adult man with Graves' ophthalmopathy. CDR3s include the opening cysteine and the closing phenylalanine or tryptophan. D genes are given only for firm matches. Size values are once, few and many counts, or a class for expanded clones, and some rows have none.

>TRBD2|many|TRBJ2-7|TRBV29-1
CSVEASGLNYEQYF
TGCAGCGTTGAAGCTAGCGGACTAAACTACGAGCAGTACTTC
>.|many|TRBJ1-5|TRBV10-3
CAISETLQGNQPQHF
TGTGCCATCAGTGAGACCCTCCAGGGGAATCAGCCCCAGCATTTT
>TRBD2|many|TRBJ2-5|TRBV29-1
CSVVTSGGAGETQYF
TGCAGCGTTGTAACTAGCGGGGGGGCCGGAGAGACCCAGTACTTC
>TRBD2|many|TRBJ2-7|TRBV7-2
CASSLEASGSVEQYF
TGTGCCAGCAGCTTAGAGGCTAGCGGGAGTGTCGAGCAGTACTTC
>TRBD1|few|TRBJ1-2|TRBV7-9
CAWSGSGTGGYTF
TGTGCCTGGAGTGGGTCCGGGACAGGTGGCTACACCTTC
>TRBD1|many|TRBJ2-7|TRBV24-1
CATSDALTGGEQYF
TGTGCCACCAGTGACGCATTGACAGGGGGCGAGCAGTACTTC
>.|.|TRBJ1-4|TRBV2
CASSLSRQINEKLSF
TGTGCCAGCAGCTTGAGTAGACAGATAAATGAGAAACTGTCTTTT
>TRBD1|many|TRBJ1-1|TRBV29-1
CSVQGSTGGYTEAFF
TGCAGCGTCCAAGGATCGACAGGGGGATACACTGAAGCTTTCTTT
>.|.|TRBJ1-4|TRBV15
CATSTSPVNEKLFF
TGTGCCACCAGCACCTCCCCAGTTAATGAAAAACTGTTTTTT
>.|many|TRBJ2-5|TRBV29-1
CSGCRDWAETQYF
TGCAGCGGGTGCCGGGACTGGGCGGAGACCCAGTACTTC
>.|.|TRBJ2-7|TRBV7-9
CASSPVEDRTYEQYF
TGCGCCAGCAGCCCGGTAGAGGACAGAACCTACGAGCAGTACTTC
>TRBD1|.|TRBJ1-1|TRBV28
CASSSLNRGLNTEAFF
TGTGCCAGCAGTTCCCTAAACAGGGGGCTTAACACTGAAGCTTTCTTT
>.|.|TRBJ1-6|TRBV6-6
CASSYMGYSYNSPLHF
TGTGCCAGCAGTTACATGGGCTACTCCTATAATTCACCCCTCCACTTT
>.|.|TRBJ2-5|TRBV2
CAKAGTGELAGGSETQYF
TGTGCCAAGGCAGGGACAGGGGAGCTAGCGGGAGGTTCAGAGACCCAGTACTTC
>TRBD1|few|TRBJ2-7|TRBV7-9
CASSREGAPSYEQYF
TGTGCCAGCAGCCGTGAGGGGGCTCCATCCTACGAGCAGTACTTC
>.|few|TRBJ1-5|TRBV10-3
CASMETRNQPQHF
TGTGCCAGCATGGAGACGAGAAATCAGCCCCAGCATTTT
>.|.|TRBJ1-1|TRBV4-1
CASSQELLRNTEAFF
TGCGCCAGCAGCCAAGAGCTACTCAGGAACACTGAAGCTTTCTTT
>TRBD1|.|TRBJ2-5|TRBV20-1
CSARGGQGVQYF
TGCAGTGCTAGGGGGGGACAGGGGGTCCAGTACTTC
>TRBD1|.|TRBJ2-2|TRBV20-1
CSAGQAHQGTGELFF
TGCAGTGCCGGACAGGCCCACCAGGGCACCGGGGAGCTGTTTTTT
>TRBD1|many|TRBJ1-6|TRBV7-2
CASSPGTGYNSPLHF
TGTGCCAGCAGCCCAGGGACAGGGTATAATTCACCCCTCCACTTT
>TRBD1|.|TRBJ1-2|TRBV7-9
CASSPSGQGIYGYTF
TGTGCCAGCAGCCCCTCTGGACAGGGGATCTATGGCTACACCTTC
>TRBD1|.|TRBJ2-7|TRBV20-1
CSAGLGTGTNEQYF
TGCAGTGCTGGCCTCGGGACAGGGACCAACGAGCAGTACTTC
>.|.|TRBJ1-3|TRBV15
CATSRGPGRGSGNTIYF
TGTGCCACCAGCAGGGGCCCCGGTCGAGGCTCTGGAAACACCATATATTTT
>.|few|TRBJ1-2|TRBV7-6
CASSLERTRANYGYTF
TGTGCCAGCAGCTTAGAGCGTACGAGAGCTAACTATGGCTACACCTTC
>TRBD2|many|TRBJ2-2|TRBV10-1
CASSESLAGVPGELFF
TGCGCCAGCAGTGAGTCGCTAGCGGGGGTTCCCGGGGAGCTGTTTTTT
>.|once|TRBJ2-2|TRBV25-1
CASSFFQMGNGELFF
TGTGCCAGCAGCTTCTTCCAGATGGGGAACGGGGAGCTGTTTTTT
>TRBD1|many|TRBJ1-4|TRBV10-2
CASSDGTGRDEKLFF
TGCGCCAGCAGTGACGGGACAGGGCGGGATGAAAAACTGTTTTTT
>TRBD1|.|TRBJ1-4|TRBV2
CASSGDRGPEKLFF
TGTGCCAGCAGTGGTGACAGGGGACCTGAAAAACTGTTTTTT
>TRBD2|few|TRBJ2-5|TRBV20-1
CSARGGAGRGETQYF
TGCAGTGCTAGAGGAGGAGCAGGGAGGGGAGAGACCCAGTACTTC
>.|few|TRBJ1-3|TRBV12-3/TRBV12-4
CASSQTWTAGNTIYF
TGTGCCAGCAGCCAAACCTGGACAGCTGGAAACACCATATATTTT
>.|.|TRBJ1-1|TRBV12-3/TRBV12-4
CASSQEPGLGVNTEAFF
TGTGCCAGCAGCCAAGAGCCAGGCTTGGGGGTGAACACTGAAGCTTTCTTT
>.|.|TRBJ2-5|TRBV7-9
CASSLDEFQDGEQYF
TGTGCCAGCAGCTTAGATGAGTTCCAGGATGGGGAGCAGTACTTC
>.|.|TRBJ1-2|TRBV2
CANWDGGTVTNYGCTF
.
>TRBD1|few|TRBJ1-2|TRBV7-2
CASSRTGQGYTF
TGTGCCAGCAGTCGGACAGGGCAAGGCTACACCTTC
>TRBD2|.|TRBJ2-5|TRBV7-9
CASSDLAGGGSETQYF
TGTGCCAGCAGTGACCTAGCGGGAGGCGGCAGTGAGACCCAGTACTTC
>TRBD1|few|TRBJ1-3|TRBV7-8
CASSLDGTGSGNTIYF
TGTGCCAGCAGCTTAGATGGGACAGGCTCTGGAAACACCATATATTTT
>.|many|TRBJ1-2|TRBV7-8
CASSGRLPYGYTF
TGTGCCAGCAGTGGGCGGCTACCCTATGGCTACACCTTC
>TRBD2|few|TRBJ2-2|TRBV7-9
CASSSRLAGNTGELFF
TGTGCCAGCAGCTCCAGACTAGCGGGGAACACCGGGGAGCTGTTTTTT
>.|.|TRBJ1-3|TRBV2
CASVGRGQGTSGNTIYF
TGTGCCAGCGTAGGTAGGGGACAAGGCACCTCTGGAAACACCATATATTTT
>TRBD1|many|TRBJ1-2|TRBV12-3/TRBV12-4
CASSDNTGDYGYTF
TGTGCCAGCAGTGACAATACAGGGGACTATGGCTACACCTTC
>.|.|TRBJ1-1|TRBV6-2/TRBV6-3
CASSYPGGGTEAFF
TGTGCCAGCAGTTACCCCGGGGGCGGTACTGAAGCTTTCTTT
>TRBD2|once|TRBJ2-2|TRBV4-1
CASSQVWGRAGELLF
TGCGCCAGCAGCCAAGTGTGGGGGAGGGCCGGGGAGCTGTTATTT
>.|.|TRBJ2-5|TRBV7-9
CASSPASGETQYF
TGTGCCAGCAGCCCAGCCAGCGGTGAGACCCAGTACTTC
>.|few|TRBJ1-4|TRBV10-3
CAISESQGTTNEKLFF
TGTGCCATCAGTGAGTCGCAGGGGACCACTAATGAAAAACTGTTTTTT
>.|.|TRBJ2-7|TRBV11-2
CASSSKVWTSEQYF
TGTGCCAGCAGCTCAAAGGTATGGACTTCCGAGCAGTACTTC
>TRBD1|.|TRBJ2-5|TRBV15
CATSSEGTGGAETQYF
TGTGCCACCAGCAGTGAAGGGACAGGGGGCGCAGAGACCCAGTACTTC